These T cell receptor beta chains were read from a single sample in a study of blood T cell repertoires in COVID-19. Some clones are missing from TCRdb's copy, which holds only in-frame ones; the method was immunoSEQ multiplex PCR. The sample carries roughly 310,000 clones, 88% recorded once. Sequences were obtained from peripheral blood. These TCRs come from a woman in her forties or fifties with active or convalescent COVID-19. CDR3s include the opening cysteine and the closing phenylalanine or tryptophan. For some rows the clone size is stated as once, few or many, or as a class when expanded; others skip it.

CDR3 length: 14
J gene: TRBJ1-1
V gene: TRBV28
clone size: .
CDR3 protein: CASSYGQGYTEAFF

CDR3 length: 18
J gene: TRBJ2-1
V gene: TRBV25-1
clone size: .
CDR3 protein: CASSETGARGLMGDEQFF

CDR3 length: 20
J gene: TRBJ1-2
V gene: TRBV11-3
clone size: once
CDR3 protein: CASSLRRRRRVGLVPHSYTF

CDR3 length: 15
J gene: TRBJ2-7
V gene: TRBV6-5
clone size: .
CDR3 protein: CASSYSSLQSYEQYF

CDR3 length: 17
J gene: TRBJ2-7
V gene: TRBV3-1/TRBV3-2
clone size: .
CDR3 protein: CASSQTWTGGSSYEQYF

CDR3 length: 15
J gene: TRBJ2-3
V gene: TRBV7-2
clone size: .
CDR3 protein: CASSLGGTGTDTQYF

CDR3 length: 16
J gene: TRBJ2-3
V gene: TRBV7-2
clone size: .
CDR3 protein: CASSLLGRGGRDTQYF

CDR3 length: 13
J gene: TRBJ1-2
V gene: TRBV30
clone size: .
CDR3 protein: CAWSVRGPYGYTF

CDR3 length: 13
J gene: TRBJ1-2
V gene: TRBV29-1
clone size: .
CDR3 protein: CSVEELGASGYTF

CDR3 length: 19
J gene: TRBJ2-3
V gene: TRBV4-3
clone size: .
CDR3 protein: CASSQSLIFGLVRGDTQYF

CDR3 length: 18
J gene: TRBJ2-1
V gene: TRBV5-8
clone size: .
CDR3 protein: CASIGSWGRDARINGQFF

CDR3 length: 19
J gene: TRBJ1-2
V gene: TRBV23-1
clone size: .
CDR3 protein: CASSQIEGHLRTGSLWYTF

CDR3 length: 13
J gene: TRBJ2-7
V gene: TRBV7-3
clone size: .
CDR3 protein: CASSNGQGYEQYF

CDR3 length: 18
J gene: TRBJ2-1
V gene: TRBV11-3
clone size: .
CDR3 protein: CASSAQLGDRGLSNEQFF

CDR3 length: 11
J gene: TRBJ1-2
V gene: TRBV6-2/TRBV6-3
clone size: .
CDR3 protein: CASSYSLGYTF

CDR3 length: 11
J gene: TRBJ1-1
V gene: TRBV20-1
clone size: .
CDR3 protein: CSGQNNTEAFF

CDR3 length: 17
J gene: TRBJ1-1
V gene: TRBV25-1
clone size: .
CDR3 protein: CASSESGTGPPYTEAFF

CDR3 length: 15
J gene: TRBJ2-1
V gene: TRBV19
clone size: .
CDR3 protein: CASSPSGSSYNEQFF

CDR3 length: 14
J gene: TRBJ1-1
V gene: TRBV30
clone size: .
CDR3 protein: CAWRDYPTSTEAFF

CDR3 length: 16
J gene: TRBJ2-2
V gene: TRBV4-2
clone size: .
CDR3 protein: CASSQERGGGTGELFF

CDR3 length: 15
J gene: TRBJ2-5
V gene: TRBV21-1
clone size: .
CDR3 protein: CASSKQDGSGETQYF

CDR3 length: 14
J gene: TRBJ2-1
V gene: TRBV6-5
clone size: .
CDR3 protein: CASRGRSSYNEQFF

CDR3 length: 14
J gene: TRBJ2-5
V gene: TRBV5-5
clone size: .
CDR3 protein: CASSYEDRVGTQYF

CDR3 length: 12
J gene: TRBJ1-2
V gene: TRBV29-1
clone size: .
CDR3 protein: CSVVHGGYGYTF

CDR3 length: 17
J gene: TRBJ2-5
V gene: TRBV7-8
clone size: .
CDR3 protein: CASSLALAGAVQETQYF

CDR3 length: 13
J gene: TRBJ1-3
V gene: TRBV6-2/TRBV6-3
clone size: .
CDR3 protein: CASSPEFGNTIYF

CDR3 length: 13
J gene: TRBJ2-2
V gene: TRBV4-3
clone size: .
CDR3 protein: CASSRGPGGELFF

CDR3 length: 13
J gene: TRBJ2-7
V gene: TRBV19
clone size: .
CDR3 protein: CASSIRTTYEQYF

CDR3 length: 18
J gene: TRBJ2-3
V gene: TRBV13
clone size: .
CDR3 protein: CASSPRGRLSVGADTQYF

CDR3 length: 13
J gene: TRBJ2-1
V gene: TRBV11-2
clone size: few
CDR3 protein: CASSLEPINEQFF

CDR3 length: 15
J gene: TRBJ1-2
V gene: TRBV3-1/TRBV3-2
clone size: .
CDR3 protein: CASSLGRGGGNGYTF

CDR3 length: 13
J gene: TRBJ1-1
V gene: TRBV7-9
clone size: .
CDR3 protein: CATSGGPGTEAFF

CDR3 length: 14
J gene: TRBJ1-1
V gene: TRBV28
clone size: .
CDR3 protein: CASSLLTRDTEAFF

CDR3 length: 13
J gene: TRBJ2-5
V gene: TRBV7-9
clone size: .
CDR3 protein: CASSFGELETQYF

CDR3 length: 12
J gene: TRBJ1-2
V gene: TRBV7-2
clone size: .
CDR3 protein: CASSFQGAVNTF

CDR3 length: 12
J gene: TRBJ2-5
V gene: TRBV11-1
clone size: .
CDR3 protein: CASSLGEETQYF

CDR3 length: 13
J gene: TRBJ1-1
V gene: TRBV7-9
clone size: .
CDR3 protein: CASSLDKNTEAFF

CDR3 length: 15
J gene: TRBJ1-1
V gene: TRBV27
clone size: once
CDR3 protein: CASSLRQTPNTEAFF

CDR3 length: 15
J gene: TRBJ2-7
V gene: TRBV7-6
clone size: .
CDR3 protein: CASSLGPGQSYEQYF

CDR3 length: 16
J gene: TRBJ2-7
V gene: TRBV1
clone size: .
CDR3 protein: CTSSQDRGGRAHEQYF

CDR3 length: 13
J gene: TRBJ1-1
V gene: TRBV12-3/TRBV12-4
clone size: .
CDR3 protein: CASKMHSNTEAFF

CDR3 length: 14
J gene: TRBJ2-7
V gene: TRBV5-5
clone size: once
CDR3 protein: CASSSLNLAYEQYF

CDR3 length: 15
J gene: TRBJ1-3
V gene: TRBV28
clone size: .
CDR3 protein: CASSPGGQGANTIYF

CDR3 length: 18
J gene: TRBJ1-3
V gene: TRBV5-1
clone size: once
CDR3 protein: CASSPTIQGGLTGNTIYF

CDR3 length: 16
J gene: TRBJ1-5
V gene: TRBV19
clone size: .
CDR3 protein: CASSTAGQGARIFQHF